This T cell receptor (beta chain) was captured in a study of cytotoxic CD8 clonotypes in ibrutinib-treated CLL. Study-wide points: Clonality correlated strongly with circulating CD8+ T cells and exceeded age-matched healthy donors at baseline.

Assay used: immunoSEQ multiplex PCR; TCRdb lists only in-frame clones, some missing. The sample has around 150,000 clones; 81% are singletons. From germline, CDR1 is MRHNA and CDR2 SNTAGT. V gave up 0 bases and J gave up 2 bases, with 0 bases separating them. CDR3 size: 12 residues. Regarding this clone: Its antigen is undetermined.

This clonotype was sampled from a human donor with chronic lymphocytic leukemia. The chain combines TRBV6-4 with TRBJ2-3; no firm D call. The sample consisted of PBMCs, taken after 12 months of ibrutinib treatment. Here the CDR3 reads CASSDSTDTQYF. The DNA for the CDR3 is TGTGCCAGCAGTGACTCCACAGATACGCAGTATTTT.